The clone carrying this T cell receptor beta chain turned up a few times. Its cognate antigen is unknown. V was trimmed by 3 bases and J by 3 bases, leaving 10 bases between them. The germline CDR1 and CDR2 sequences are LNHNV and YYDKDF (reference sequence). The CDR3 has 14 residues. This record comes from a study of beta chain features in type 1 diabetes. For the study at large: Cell yields, gender and age were comparable in patients and healthy donors. Study results and caveats: Shortening that was moderate but significant affected the TCRB CDR3s of Type 1 diabetes patients in all four CD4+ subsets. More deletions and fewer insertions at VDJ junctions were found in patients with type 1 diabetes.

The entirety of the isolated RNA underwent reverse transcription, so expressed TCRB transcripts were sequenced. Only in-frame clones appear in the TCRdb table, and some are missing; sequencing was by immunoSEQ multiplex PCR. Among fewer than 300,000 clones listed, around 21% were seen once. The gene calls are TRBV15 and TRBJ2-3; TRBD2 might be the D (5 bases). This sequence originates from a woman aged 40 to 50 with type 1 diabetes. The specimen was naive CD4+ T cells from blood. CDR3 DNA: TGTGCCACCAGCAGTAATGAGGGAACAGATACGCAGTATTTT. It codes for CATSSNEGTDTQYF. The whole variable domain, remainder taken from reference TRBV15 and TRBJ2-3, is DAMVIQNPRYQVTQFGKPVTLSCSQTLNHNVMYWYQQKSSQAPKLLFHYYDKDFNNEADTPDNFQSRRPNTSFCFLDIRSPGLGDTAMYLCATSSNEGTDTQYFGPGTRLTVL.